This TCR beta chain is from a study of cytomegalovirus exposure and HLA in healthy donors. Germline CDR1 and CDR2: SGHRS and YFSETQ. This CDR3 comprises 15 residues. V dropped 3 bases and J dropped 4; count of bases not matched to a gene: 6. On this clone itself: Its specificity is unknown.

Findings and limits, study-wide: A classifier reportedly called cytomegalovirus status with high sensitivity and specificity.

The primer mix had 60 Vbeta and 13 Jbeta primers. Only in-frame clones appear in the TCRdb table, and some are missing; sequencing was by immunoSEQ multiplex PCR. The table has about 200,000 clones, about 86% seen once. Those who donated were healthy bone marrow donors. This TCR was sampled from a woman aged 25 to 39 in good health and CMV-seronegative. The sample comprised PBMCs. This chain joins TRBV5-1 and TRBJ2-2; the match to TRBD2 covers 7 bases. The CDR3, as DNA: TGCGCCAGCAGCTCCGGCGGGAGAATCACCGGGGAGCTGTTTTTT. Protein sequence: CASSSGGRITGELFF.